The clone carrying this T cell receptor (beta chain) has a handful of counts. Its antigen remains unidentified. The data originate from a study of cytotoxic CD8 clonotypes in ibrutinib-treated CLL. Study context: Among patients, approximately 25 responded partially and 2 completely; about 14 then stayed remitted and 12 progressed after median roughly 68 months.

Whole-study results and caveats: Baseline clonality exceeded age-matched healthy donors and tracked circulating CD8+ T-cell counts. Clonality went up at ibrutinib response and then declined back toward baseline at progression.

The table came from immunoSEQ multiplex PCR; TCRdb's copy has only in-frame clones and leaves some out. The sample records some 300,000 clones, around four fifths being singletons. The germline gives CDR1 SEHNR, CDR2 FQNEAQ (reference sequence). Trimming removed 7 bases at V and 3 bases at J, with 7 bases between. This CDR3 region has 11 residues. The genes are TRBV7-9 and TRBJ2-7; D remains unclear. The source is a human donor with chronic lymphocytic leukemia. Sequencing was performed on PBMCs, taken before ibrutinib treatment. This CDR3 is CASIGDYEQYF. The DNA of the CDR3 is TGTGCCAGCATCGGAGACTACGAGCAGTACTTC.